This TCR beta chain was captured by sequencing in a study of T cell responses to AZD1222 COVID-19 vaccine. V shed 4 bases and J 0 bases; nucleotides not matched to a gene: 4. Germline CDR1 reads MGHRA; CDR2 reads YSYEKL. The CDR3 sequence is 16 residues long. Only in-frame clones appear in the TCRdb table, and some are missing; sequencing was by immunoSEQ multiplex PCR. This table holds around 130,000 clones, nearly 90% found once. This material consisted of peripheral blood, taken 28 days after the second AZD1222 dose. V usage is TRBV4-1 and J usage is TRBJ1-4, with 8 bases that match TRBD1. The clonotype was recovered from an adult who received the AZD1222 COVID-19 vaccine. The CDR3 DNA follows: TGCGCCAGCAGCCTCGGACAGGGTTCAACTAATGAAAAACTGTTTTTT. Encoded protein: CASSLGQGSTNEKLFF.